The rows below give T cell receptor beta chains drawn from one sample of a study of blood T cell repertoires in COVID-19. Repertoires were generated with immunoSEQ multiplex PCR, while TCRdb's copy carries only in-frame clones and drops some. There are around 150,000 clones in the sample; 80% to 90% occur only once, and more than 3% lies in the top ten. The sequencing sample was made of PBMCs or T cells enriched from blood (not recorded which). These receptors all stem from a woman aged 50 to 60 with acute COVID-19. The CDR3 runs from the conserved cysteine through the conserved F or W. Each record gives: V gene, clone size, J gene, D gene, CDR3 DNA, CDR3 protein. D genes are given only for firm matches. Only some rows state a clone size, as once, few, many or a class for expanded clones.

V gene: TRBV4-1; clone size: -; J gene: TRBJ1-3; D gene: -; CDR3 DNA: TGCGCCAGCAGCCAAGATATCGGGGGTAAGCGCACCATATATTTT; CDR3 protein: CASSQDIGGKRTIYF
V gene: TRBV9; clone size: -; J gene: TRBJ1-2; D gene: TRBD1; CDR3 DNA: TGTGCCAGCAGCGCGGGACAGGGTCCATATGGCTACACCTTC; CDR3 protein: CASSAGQGPYGYTF
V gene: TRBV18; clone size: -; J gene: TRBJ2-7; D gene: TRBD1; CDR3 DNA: TGTGCCAGCTCACCACGGAATACCGGGACAGGGACCTACGAGCAGTACTTC; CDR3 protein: CASSPRNTGTGTYEQYF
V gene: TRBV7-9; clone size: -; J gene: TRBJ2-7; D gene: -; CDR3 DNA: TGTGCCAGCAGCTTCGCTGCGGAGCAGTACTTC; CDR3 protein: CASSFAAEQYF
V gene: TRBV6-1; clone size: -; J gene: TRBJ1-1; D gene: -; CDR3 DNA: TGTGCCAGCAGTGAACAGGGGCGCAACACTGAAGCTTTCTTT; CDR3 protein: CASSEQGRNTEAFF
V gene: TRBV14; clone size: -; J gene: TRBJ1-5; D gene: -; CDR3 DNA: TGTGCCAGCAGCCAAGATGGAGAGAGATGGTCTCAGCCCCAGCATTTT; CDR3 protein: CASSQDGERWSQPQHF
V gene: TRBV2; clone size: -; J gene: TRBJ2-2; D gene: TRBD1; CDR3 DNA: TGTGCCAGCCAGACAAACAGGGGGACCGGGGAGCTGTTTTTT; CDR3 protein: CASQTNRGTGELFF
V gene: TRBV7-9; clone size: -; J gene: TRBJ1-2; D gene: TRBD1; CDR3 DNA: TGTGCCAGCAGCTCACGAACCCGGGACAGCTATGGCTACACCTTC; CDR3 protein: CASSSRTRDSYGYTF
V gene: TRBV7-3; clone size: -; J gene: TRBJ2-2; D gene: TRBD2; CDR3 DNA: TGTGCCAGCAGCTTAAGAGTACTAGCGGGAGTTGAGGAGCTGTTTTTT; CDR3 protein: CASSLRVLAGVEELFF
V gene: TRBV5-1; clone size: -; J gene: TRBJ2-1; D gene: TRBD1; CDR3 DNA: TGCGCCAGCAGACTGGGAGGGACAGGGGCGAATGAGCAGTTCTTC; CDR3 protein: CASRLGGTGANEQFF
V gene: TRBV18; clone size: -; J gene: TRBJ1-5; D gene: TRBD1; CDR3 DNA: TGTGCCAGCTCACAGGGACAGTATAGCGATCAGCCCCAGCATTTT; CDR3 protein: CASSQGQYSDQPQHF
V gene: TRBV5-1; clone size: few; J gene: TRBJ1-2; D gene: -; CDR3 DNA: TGCGCCAGCAGCCGGGACAAAGGATATAACTATGGCTACACCTTC; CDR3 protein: CASSRDKGYNYGYTF
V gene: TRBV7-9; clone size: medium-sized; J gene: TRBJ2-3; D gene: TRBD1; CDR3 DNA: TGTGCCAGCAGCTTAGGGAGGACAGGGGATCGCACAGATACGCAGTATTTT; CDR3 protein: CASSLGRTGDRTDTQYF
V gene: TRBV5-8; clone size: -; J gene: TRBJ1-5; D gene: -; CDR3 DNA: TGTGCCAGCAGCTTGGACCGGGACACCAGATTCTATAATCAGCCCCAGCATTTT; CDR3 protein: CASSLDRDTRFYNQPQHF
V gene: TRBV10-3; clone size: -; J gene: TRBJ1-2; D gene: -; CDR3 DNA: TGTGCCATCCAGCCGGAGACGAACTATGGCTACACCTTC; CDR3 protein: CAIQPETNYGYTF
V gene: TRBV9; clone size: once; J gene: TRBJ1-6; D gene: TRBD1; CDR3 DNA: TGTGCCAGCAGCCAACAGGGGCGGGGAAATTCACCCCTCCACTTT; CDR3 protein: CASSQQGRGNSPLHF
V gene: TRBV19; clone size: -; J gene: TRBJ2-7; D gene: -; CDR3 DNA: TGTGCCAGTAGTTCTCGTTCCTACGAGCAGTACTTC; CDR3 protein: CASSSRSYEQYF
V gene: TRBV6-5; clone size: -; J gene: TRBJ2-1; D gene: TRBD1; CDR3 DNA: TGTGCCAGCACCAGGGGACAGGGGATCTACAATGAGCAGTTCTTC; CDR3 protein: CASTRGQGIYNEQFF
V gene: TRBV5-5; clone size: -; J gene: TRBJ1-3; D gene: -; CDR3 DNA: TGTGCCAGCAGCTTGGTCGGGGGTGGAGGAGCTGGAAACACCATATATTTT; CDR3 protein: CASSLVGGGGAGNTIYF
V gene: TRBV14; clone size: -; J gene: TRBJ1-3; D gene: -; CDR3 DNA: TGTGCCAGCAGCCCCTGGGCTGTTGGAAACACCATATATTTT; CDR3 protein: CASSPWAVGNTIYF
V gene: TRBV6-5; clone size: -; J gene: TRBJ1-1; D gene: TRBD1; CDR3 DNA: TGTGCCAGCAGTTCGACAGGGGTGGGAACTGAAGCTTTCTTT; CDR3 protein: CASSSTGVGTEAFF
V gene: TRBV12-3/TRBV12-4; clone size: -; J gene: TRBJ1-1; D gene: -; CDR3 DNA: TGTGCCAGCAGTCCCGTTTTTGAGGAAGCTTTCTTT; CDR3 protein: CASSPVFEEAFF
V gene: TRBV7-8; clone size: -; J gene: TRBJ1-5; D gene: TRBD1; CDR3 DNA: TGTGCCAGCAGCATTGACAGGGCCCAGCCCCAGCATTTT; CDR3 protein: CASSIDRAQPQHF
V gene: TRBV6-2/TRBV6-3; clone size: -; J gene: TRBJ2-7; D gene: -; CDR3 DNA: TGTGCCAGCAGCCCCACTGGACAAGCTTCCTACGAGCAGTACTTC; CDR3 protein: CASSPTGQASYEQYF
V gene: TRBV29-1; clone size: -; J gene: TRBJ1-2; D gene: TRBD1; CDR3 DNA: TGCAGCGTGGAGGCGGGACAGGGAATCAGTGGCTACACCTTC; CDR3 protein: CSVEAGQGISGYTF